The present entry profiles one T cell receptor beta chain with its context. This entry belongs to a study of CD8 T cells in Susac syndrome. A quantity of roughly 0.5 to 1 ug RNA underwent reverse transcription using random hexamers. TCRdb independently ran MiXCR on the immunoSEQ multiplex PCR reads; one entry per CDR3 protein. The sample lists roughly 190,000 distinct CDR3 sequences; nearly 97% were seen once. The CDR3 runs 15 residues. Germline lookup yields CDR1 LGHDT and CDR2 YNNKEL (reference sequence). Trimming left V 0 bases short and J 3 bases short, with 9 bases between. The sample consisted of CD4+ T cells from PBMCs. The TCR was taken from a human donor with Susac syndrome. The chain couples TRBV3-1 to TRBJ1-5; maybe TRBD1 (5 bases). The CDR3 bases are TGTGCCAGCAGCCAAGATCACAGGTCCAATCAGCCCCAGCATTTT. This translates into CASSQDHRSNQPQHF. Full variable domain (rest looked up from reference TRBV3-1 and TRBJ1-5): DTAVSQTPKYLVTQMGNDKSIKCEQNLGHDTMYWYKQDSKKFLKIMFSYNNKELIINETVPNRFSPKSPDKAHLNLHINSLELGDSAVYFCASSQDHRSNQPQHFGDGTRLSIL.